The 21 T cell receptor beta chains reported below all come from one sample, sequenced in a study of control samples from healthy donors and cancer patients. Method: immunoSEQ multiplex PCR; TCRdb's copy keeps in-frame clones and lacks some. The sample includes about 130,000 clones, roughly 89% seen only once; the top ten take around 6%. Sequences were obtained from blood. All receptors derive from a man aged 18 to 29 in good health.

This rearrangement joins TRBV10-3 to TRBJ1-2; D not resolved. Germline V gene sequence: CDR1 ENHRY, CDR2 SYGVKD. Deletions cut 2 bases from V and 8 bases from J, with 9 bases between. This CDR3 spans 12 amino acids. CDR3 DNA: TGTGCCATCAGTGAGGATCAGGTGGGCTACACCTTC. This encodes CAISEDQVGYTF.

The chain is built from TRBV5-4 and TRBJ2-1; TRBD2 aligns across 12 bases. V lost 2 bases to trimming and J lost 7 bases; unmatched junction nucleotides: 10. Germline V lookup: CDR1 SGHNT, CDR2 YYREEE (reference sequence). The CDR3 has 17 amino acids. The CDR3 sequence: CASSFLIFGLAGNEQFF. CDR3 nucleotide sequence: TGTGCCAGCAGCTTTCTAATATTCGGACTAGCGGGGAATGAGCAGTTCTTC.

In its sample, this clone was seen once. The chain employs TRBV6-5 and TRBJ1-4; TRBD1 agrees at 7 bases. The junction had 5 bases not matched to a gene; V was cut back by 3 bases and J by 4 bases. The CDR3 length is 15 residues. Germline V CDR1 and CDR2: MNHEY, SVGAGI. CDR3 region: CASSYKYRGNEKLFF. The CDR3 nucleotides are TGTGCCAGCAGTTATAAGTACAGGGGTAATGAAAAACTGTTTTTT.

This chain joins TRBV9 and TRBJ2-7; TRBD2 agrees at 8 bases. This CDR3 has 13 amino acids. The V gene's germline CDR1 is SGDLS and CDR2 YYNGEE. Trimming cost V 3 bases and J 4 bases; bases outside gene matches: 3. The CDR3 here is CASSAGGAYEQYF. In nucleotides, the CDR3 is TGTGCCAGCAGCGCCGGGGGGGCGTACGAGCAGTACTTC.

The V and J genes are TRBV3-1 (or the pseudogene TRBV3-2) and TRBJ1-6; perhaps TRBD1 as D (6 bases). The V gene's germline CDR1 is LGHDT and CDR2 YNNKEL (reference sequence). The CDR3 has 12 amino acids. The germline V and J ends were trimmed by 1 base and 13 bases, with 8 bases remaining between them. CDR3 DNA sequence: TGTGCCAGCAGCCAAGGGGGGGCGCCCCTCCACTTT. It specifies CASSQGGAPLHF.

V is TRBV30 and J is TRBJ2-2; 9 bases are shared with TRBD1. The CDR3 is 19 residues long. J was trimmed by 2 bases and V by 1 base; bases with no gene match: 14. Germline CDR1 GTSNPN, CDR2 SVGIG (reference sequence). The CDR3 protein is CAWSAPGQGPISNTGELFF. The CDR3 nucleotides read TGTGCCTGGAGTGCCCCTGGACAGGGGCCAATATCTAACACCGGGGAGCTGTTTTTT. Variable domain in full (rest from reference TRBV30 and TRBJ2-2): SQTIHQWPATLVQPVGSPLSLECTVEGTSNPNLYWYRQAAGRGLQLLFYSVGIGQISSEVPQNLSASRPQDRQFILSSKKLLLSDSGFYLCAWSAPGQGPISNTGELFFGEGSRLTVL.

The CDR3 sequence is CASSPLSDSHYEQYF. The CDR3 DNA sequence: TGCGCCAGCAGCCCATTATCCGACAGTCACTACGAGCAGTACTTC. The chain has TRBV5-1 and TRBJ2-7, with D tentatively TRBD1 (5 bases). Germline lookup yields CDR1 SGHRS and CDR2 YFSETQ. V was clipped by 4 bases and J by 3 bases, with 17 bases between them. The CDR3 has 15 residues.

This clone has a single count. The chain is built from TRBV3-1 (or the pseudogene TRBV3-2) and TRBJ2-6; tentatively, D is TRBD2 (5 bases). The CDR3 covers 15 residues. V lost 3 bases, J lost 2 bases, and 8 bases lay in between. The germline V gene has CDR1 LGHDT and CDR2 YNNKEL (reference sequence). In DNA form, the CDR3 reads TGTGCCAGCAGCCAGTTCGGGGCTGGGGCCAACGTCCTGACTTTC. The encoded protein is CASSQFGAGANVLTF.

The chain is built from TRBV2 and TRBJ1-1; maybe TRBD1 (6 bases). The V and J ends lost 6 bases and 5 bases respectively, with 22 bases between them. This CDR3 is 16 amino acids long. The germline gives CDR1 SNHLY, CDR2 FYNNEI. CDR3 DNA sequence: TGTGCCAGCAGCCGACTACTAACAGGGAGTGGGACTGAAGCTTTCTTT. This gives the protein CASSRLLTGSGTEAFF. The full variable domain, in which reference TRBV2 and TRBJ1-1 provide the parts outside the CDR3, is EPEVTQTPSHQVTQMGQEVILRCVPISNHLYFYWYRQILGQKVEFLVSFYNNEISEKSEIFDDQFSVERPDGSNFTLKIRSTKLEDSAMYFCASSRLLTGSGTEAFFGQGTRLTVV.

CDR3 nucleotides: TGTGCCAGTAGGGCCTTGAACACCGGGGAGCTGTTTTTT. Protein sequence: CASRALNTGELFF. The chain carries TRBV19 and TRBJ2-2; D gene unclear. Trimming shortened V by 6 bases and J by 1 base, and 6 bases separated the two germline ends. The CDR3 sequence is 13 residues long. From germline, CDR1 is LNHDA and CDR2 SQIVND (reference sequence). Variable domain in full (rest from reference TRBV19 and TRBJ2-2): DGGITQSPKYLFRKEGQNVTLSCEQNLNHDAMYWYRQDPGQGLRLIYYSQIVNDFQKGDIAEGYSVSREKKESFPLTVTSAQKNPTAFYLCASRALNTGELFFGEGSRLTVL.

The J gene is TRBJ2-5, the V gene TRBV12-3 or TRBV12-4; D ambiguous. V was pared by 6 bases and J by 4 bases, with 12 bases between. The CDR3 contains 13 residues. CDR3 nucleotides: TGTGCCAGCAGAATTTCGATGGGAGAGACCCAGTACTTC. It is translated as CASRISMGETQYF.

The chain combines TRBV2 with TRBJ1-5; 7 bases align to TRBD1. Germline V gene sequence: CDR1 SNHLY, CDR2 FYNNEI. Trimming at V came to 5 bases and at J to 3 bases, leaving 4 bases not matched to a gene. The CDR3 spans 14 residues. The CDR3 reads CASSIQGFNQPQHF. CDR3 bases: TGTGCCAGCAGTATACAGGGGTTCAATCAGCCCCAGCATTTT. Based on the CDR3 plus reference TRBV2 and TRBJ1-5, the full variable domain is EPEVTQTPSHQVTQMGQEVILRCVPISNHLYFYWYRQILGQKVEFLVSFYNNEISEKSEIFDDQFSVERPDGSNFTLKIRSTKLEDSAMYFCASSIQGFNQPQHFGDGTRLSIL.

This rearrangement joins TRBV7-9 to TRBJ2-3, with TRBD2 identical over 9 bases. Germline trimming cut 2 bases from V and 6 bases from J; bases unmatched to any gene: 3. The CDR3 totals 14 residues. Germline V gene data show CDR1 as SEHNR and CDR2 as FQNEAQ (reference sequence). Here the CDR3 reads CASSLTSGGDTQYF. CDR3 sequence (DNA): TGTGCCAGCAGCTTAACGAGCGGGGGGGATACGCAGTATTTT.

This clone is a singleton in its sample. The chain carries TRBV9 and TRBJ2-2; D unresolved. V was pared by 0 bases and J by 4 bases, with 4 bases between. There are 13 residues in the CDR3. Germline CDR1 and CDR2: SGDLS and YYNGEE. The CDR3 bases are TGTGCCAGCAGCGTAGTGGTCACCGGGGAGCTGTTTTTT. Its protein product is CASSVVVTGELFF.

Only one count was recorded for this clone. This rearrangement joins TRBV2 to TRBJ2-7, with D tentatively TRBD1 (7 bases). V gave up 5 bases and J gave up 3 bases, with 14 bases separating them. The CDR3 is made up of 14 amino acids. The germline V gene encodes CDR1 SNHLY and CDR2 FYNNEI. The CDR3 DNA reads as TGTGCCAGCAGTCAGGGGGGCGATTACTACGAGCAGTACTTC. Protein product: CASSQGGDYYEQYF.

J is TRBJ2-1 and V is TRBV20-1, with TRBD1 matching over 11 bases. With V trimmed by 5 bases and J by 12 bases, 3 bases remained unmatched. This CDR3 is built from 11 residues. CDR1 is DFQATT, CDR2 SNEGSKA, per germline (reference sequence). CDR3 DNA sequence: TGCAGTGCTGGACAGGGGGCGGGGCAGTTCTTC. Encoded protein: CSAGQGAGQFF.

V usage is TRBV3-1 (or the pseudogene TRBV3-2) and J usage is TRBJ2-3; tentatively, D is TRBD2 (6 bases). The germline V gene encodes CDR1 LGHDT and CDR2 YNNKEL (reference sequence). The CDR3 is made up of 15 amino acids. V was cut by 0 bases and J by 13 bases, with 20 bases left in between. The CDR3 nucleotides are TGTGCCAGCAGCCAAGAGCCCTCCGGGGGAGCGAGAAAGTATTTT. The encoded protein is CASSQEPSGGARKYF.

The CDR3 DNA is TGTGCCAGTAGTTACAGAACAGGGTTTTGGACTGAAGCTTTCTTT. It yields the protein CASSYRTGFWTEAFF. The chain uses TRBV19 and TRBJ1-1, with D tentatively TRBD1 (6 bases). The CDR3 loop spans 15 amino acids. Germline-derived CDR1 and CDR2 are LNHDA and SQIVND (reference sequence). V lost 5 bases and J lost 5, with 18 bases in between.

CDR3 DNA sequence: TGTGCCAGCAAAAGGGGGGGTGGCGGGGAGCTGTTTTTT. The encoded protein is CASKRGGGGELFF. V gene TRBV6-5 combines with J gene TRBJ2-2, with D perhaps TRBD2 (7 bases). Trimming removed 7 bases at V and 7 bases at J, with 13 bases between. CDR1 is MNHEY and CDR2 is SVGAGI in the germline V gene. CDR3 size: 13 residues.

This chain links TRBV6-5 with TRBJ1-5; D remains ambiguous. The germline V gene has CDR1 MNHEY and CDR2 SVGAGI. Trimming cost V 0 bases and J 4 bases, with 7 bases left between them. The CDR3 loop spans 14 amino acids. The CDR3 region is CASSYSGPNQPQHF. The CDR3 DNA reads as TGTGCCAGCAGTTACTCCGGCCCGAATCAGCCCCAGCATTTT.

This sequence joins TRBV6-5 and TRBJ2-5, with 9 positions matching TRBD1. V lost 2 bases, J lost 5 bases, and 9 bases stayed unmatched. The CDR3 extends over 16 amino acids. Per the germline V gene, CDR1 is MNHEY and CDR2 is SVGAGI. Written as DNA, the CDR3 is TGTGCCAGCAGTTACCTTTGGGACAGGGTACGGGAGACCCAGTACTTC. Its translation: CASSYLWDRVRETQYF.